This T cell receptor (beta chain) came from a study of monozygotic twins with inflammatory bowel disease. Study-level results: The authors could not tell different T cell subtypes apart.

Two nested PCRs, of around 16 and 10 cycles, processed TCRalpha and TCRbeta cDNA. TCRdb re-called the 5' RACE reads; one entry per CDR3 protein, DNA not given. The table lists 90,000 to 110,000 distinct CDR3 sequences. For this clonotype: Its antigen is not identified.

CDR1 LGHDT and CDR2 YNNKEL come from the germline V gene (reference sequence). The CDR3 consists of 16 residues. The sequenced sample was blood. The sequence was collected from a human donor with ulcerative colitis or Crohn's disease, or a healthy co-twin of an affected twin (not recorded which). The chain recombines TRBV3-1 with TRBJ2-1; the D gene TCRdb calls, TRBD2, cannot be checked with no DNA. The CDR3: CASSQEGRLVHNEQFF.